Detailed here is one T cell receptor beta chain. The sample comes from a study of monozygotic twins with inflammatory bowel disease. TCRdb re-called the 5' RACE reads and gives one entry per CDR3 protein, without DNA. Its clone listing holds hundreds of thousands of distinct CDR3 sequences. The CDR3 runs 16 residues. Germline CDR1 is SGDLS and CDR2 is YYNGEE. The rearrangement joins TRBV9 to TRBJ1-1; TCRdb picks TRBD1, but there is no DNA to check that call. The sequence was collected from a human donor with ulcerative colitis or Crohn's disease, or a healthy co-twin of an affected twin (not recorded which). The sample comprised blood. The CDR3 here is CASSVGAGGLNTEAFF.